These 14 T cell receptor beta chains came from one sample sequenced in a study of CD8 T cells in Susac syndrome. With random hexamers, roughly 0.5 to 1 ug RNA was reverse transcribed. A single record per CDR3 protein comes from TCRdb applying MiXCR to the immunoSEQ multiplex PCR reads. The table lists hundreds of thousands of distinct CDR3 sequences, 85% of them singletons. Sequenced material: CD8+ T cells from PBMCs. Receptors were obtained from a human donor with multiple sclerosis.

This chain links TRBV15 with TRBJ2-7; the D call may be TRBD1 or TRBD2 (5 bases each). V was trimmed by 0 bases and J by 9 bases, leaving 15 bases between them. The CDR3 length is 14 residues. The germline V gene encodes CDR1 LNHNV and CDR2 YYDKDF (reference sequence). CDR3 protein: CATSRDWGRSGQYF. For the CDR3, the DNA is TGTGCCACCAGCAGAGATTGGGGCCGGAGCGGGCAGTACTTC.

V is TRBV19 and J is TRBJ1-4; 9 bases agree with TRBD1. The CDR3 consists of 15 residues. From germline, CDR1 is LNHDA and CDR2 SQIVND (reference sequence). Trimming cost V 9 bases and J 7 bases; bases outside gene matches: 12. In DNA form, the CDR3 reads TGTGCCAGCACCCCGTGGACAGGGGTTGGTGAAAAACTGTTTTTT. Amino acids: CASTPWTGVGEKLFF.

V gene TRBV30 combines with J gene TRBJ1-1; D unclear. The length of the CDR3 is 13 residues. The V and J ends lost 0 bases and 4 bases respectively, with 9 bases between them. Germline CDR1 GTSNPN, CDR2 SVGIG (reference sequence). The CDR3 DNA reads TGTGCCTGGAGTGTGGCGGTTGGCACTGAAGCTTTCTTT. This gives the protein CAWSVAVGTEAFF.

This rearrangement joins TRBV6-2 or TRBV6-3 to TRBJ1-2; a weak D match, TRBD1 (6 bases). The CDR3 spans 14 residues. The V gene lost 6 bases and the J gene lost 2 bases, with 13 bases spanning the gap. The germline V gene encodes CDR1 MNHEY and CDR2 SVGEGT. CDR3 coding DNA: TGTGCCAGCAGGTCTCCGGACAGCAACTATGGCTACACCTTC. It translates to CASRSPDSNYGYTF.

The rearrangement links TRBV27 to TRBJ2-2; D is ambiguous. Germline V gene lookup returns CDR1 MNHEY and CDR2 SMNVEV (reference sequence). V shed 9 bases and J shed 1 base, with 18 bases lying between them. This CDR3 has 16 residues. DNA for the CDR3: TGTGCCAGTACAATACTAAGGGTAGGGAACACCGGGGAGCTGTTTTTT. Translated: CASTILRVGNTGELFF.

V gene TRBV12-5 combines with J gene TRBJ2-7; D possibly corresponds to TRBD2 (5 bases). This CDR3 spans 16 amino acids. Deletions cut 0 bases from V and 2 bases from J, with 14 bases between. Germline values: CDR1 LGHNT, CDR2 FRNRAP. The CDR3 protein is CASGLVLSGGPYEQYF. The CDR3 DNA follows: TGTGCTAGTGGTTTGGTATTATCAGGAGGACCCTACGAGCAGTACTTC.

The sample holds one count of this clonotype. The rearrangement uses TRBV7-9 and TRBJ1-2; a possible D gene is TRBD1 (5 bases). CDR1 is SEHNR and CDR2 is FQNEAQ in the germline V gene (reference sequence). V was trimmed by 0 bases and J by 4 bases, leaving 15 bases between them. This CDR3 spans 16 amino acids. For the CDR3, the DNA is TGTGCCAGCAGCTTAGCGCAGGGTTTGAGTTCCTATGGCTACACCTTC. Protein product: CASSLAQGLSSYGYTF.

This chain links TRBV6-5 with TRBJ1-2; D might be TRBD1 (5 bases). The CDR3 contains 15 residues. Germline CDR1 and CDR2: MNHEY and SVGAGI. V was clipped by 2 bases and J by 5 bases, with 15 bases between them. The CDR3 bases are TGTGCCAGCAGTTACGGGAACAGGCCCATATATGGCTACACCTTC. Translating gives CASSYGNRPIYGYTF.

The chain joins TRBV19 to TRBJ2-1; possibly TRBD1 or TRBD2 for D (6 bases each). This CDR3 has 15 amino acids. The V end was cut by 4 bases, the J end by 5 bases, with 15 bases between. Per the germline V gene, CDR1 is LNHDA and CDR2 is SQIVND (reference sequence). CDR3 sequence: CASSREGGPHNEQFF. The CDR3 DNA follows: TGTGCCAGTAGTAGAGAGGGGGGCCCACACAATGAGCAGTTCTTC.

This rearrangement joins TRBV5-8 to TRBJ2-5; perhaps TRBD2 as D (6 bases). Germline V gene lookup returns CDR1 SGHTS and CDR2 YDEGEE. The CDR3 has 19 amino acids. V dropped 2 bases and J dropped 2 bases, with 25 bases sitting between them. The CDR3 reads CASSFGGKGMLGLQETQYF. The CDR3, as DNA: TGTGCCAGCAGCTTTGGAGGGAAGGGAATGTTGGGCTTGCAAGAGACCCAGTACTTC.

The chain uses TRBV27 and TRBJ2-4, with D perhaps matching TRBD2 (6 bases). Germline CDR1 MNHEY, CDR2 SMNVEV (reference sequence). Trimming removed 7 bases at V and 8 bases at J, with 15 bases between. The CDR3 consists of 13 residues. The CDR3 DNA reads TGTGCCAGCACCCCTCTGGGGGGATACATTCAGTACTTC. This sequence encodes CASTPLGGYIQYF.

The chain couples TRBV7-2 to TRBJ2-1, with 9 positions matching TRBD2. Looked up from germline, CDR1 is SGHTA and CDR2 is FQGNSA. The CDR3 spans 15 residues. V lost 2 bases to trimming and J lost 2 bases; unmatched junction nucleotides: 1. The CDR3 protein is CASSLSSGTYNEQFF. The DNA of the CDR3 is TGTGCCAGCAGCTTATCTAGCGGGACCTACAATGAGCAGTTCTTC. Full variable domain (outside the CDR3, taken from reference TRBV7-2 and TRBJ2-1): GAGVSQSPSNKVTEKGKDVELRCDPISGHTALYWYRQSLGQGLEFLIYFQGNSAPDKSGLPSDRFSAERTGGSVSTLTIQRTQQEDSAVYLCASSLSSGTYNEQFFGPGTRLTVL.

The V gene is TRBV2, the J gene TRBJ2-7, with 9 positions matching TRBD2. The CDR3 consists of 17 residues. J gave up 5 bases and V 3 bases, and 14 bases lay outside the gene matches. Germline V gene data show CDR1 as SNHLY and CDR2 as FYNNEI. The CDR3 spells CASSERAGGPIKNEQYF. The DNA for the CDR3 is TGTGCCAGCAGTGAGAGGGCGGGAGGGCCCATTAAGAACGAGCAGTACTTC.

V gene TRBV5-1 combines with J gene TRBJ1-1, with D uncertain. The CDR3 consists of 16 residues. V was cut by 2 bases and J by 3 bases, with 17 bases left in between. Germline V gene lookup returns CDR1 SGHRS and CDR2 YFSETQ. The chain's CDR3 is CASSFSQEVGDTEAFF. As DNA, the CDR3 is TGCGCCAGCAGCTTTTCCCAGGAGGTAGGAGACACTGAAGCTTTCTTT.